These 8 T cell receptor beta chains were all obtained from the same sample, sequenced in a study of blood T cells in healthy people across ages. A second PCR, run for roughly 7 to 12 cycles, used a sample-barcoded 5' primer plus a J-beta primer mix. Each CDR3 protein gets one entry after TCRdb re-called the 5' RACE reads with MiXCR. The table has 800,000 to 950,000 distinct CDR3 sequences, about 28% seen once. These same data were also listed under a study on T cells of mothers and their children.

The sequencing input was blood. The source of these receptors is a woman in her forties in good health.

This clonotype showed up just a few times. V usage is TRBV3-1 and J usage is TRBJ2-3; D not resolved. There are 16 residues in the CDR3. With 0 bases removed from V and 0 bases from J, the gap between germline ends came to 10 bases. CDR1 and CDR2 (germline): LGHDT, YNNKEL (reference sequence). CDR3 residues: CASSQEDYSSTDTQYF. The CDR3 bases are TGTGCCAGCAGCCAAGAGGATTATTCTAGCACAGATACGCAGTATTTT.

This chain uses TRBV28 with TRBJ1-2; 10 nucleotides line up with TRBD1. The V gene's germline CDR1 is MDHEN and CDR2 SYDVKM. The length of the CDR3 is 19 residues. V lost 5 bases to trimming and J lost 3 bases; unmatched junction nucleotides: 18. The DNA of the CDR3 is TGTGCCAGCAGTCGCCGCCTTACCGGGACAGGGGTGTTCCACTATGGCTACACCTTC. Translating gives CASSRRLTGTGVFHYGYTF.

To note about this clonotype: Sequence at one end of the junction differs from germline and may be a read error. The chain has TRBV7-2 and TRBJ1-1; D gene ambiguous. The CDR3 loop spans 13 amino acids. Germline assignment: CDR1 SGHTA and CDR2 FQGNSA. In nucleotides, the CDR3 is TGTGCCAACAGCTCGGACGGGAACACTGAAGCTTTCTTT. Translating gives CANSSDGNTEAFF.

This clonotype has a handful of counts. The chain employs TRBV18 and TRBJ1-5, with 7 bases identical to TRBD1. CDR3 size: 13 residues. Germline loops: CDR1 KGHSH, CDR2 LQKENI. The trim removed 8 bases at V and 0 bases at J, leaving 1 base unmatched. The DNA of the CDR3 is TGTGCCAGCGGGACAGATAGCAATCAGCCCCAGCATTTT. It translates to CASGTDSNQPQHF.

The rearrangement joins TRBV20-1 to TRBJ2-3; TRBD2 matches 10 bases. The V and J ends lost 1 base and 5 bases, in that order; junction bases with no gene match: 15. This CDR3 spans 18 amino acids. Germline CDR1 and CDR2: DFQATT and SNEGSKA (reference sequence). CDR3 region: CSARGYSPLAGVVDTQYF. DNA of the CDR3: TGCAGTGCTAGAGGTTACTCCCCTCTAGCGGGGGTGGTAGATACGCAGTATTTT.

There are many counts of this clonotype. The CDR3 here is CSVDREREQFF. The DNA of the CDR3 is TGCAGCGTAGACAGGGAGAGGGAGCAGTTCTTC. J is TRBJ2-1 and V is TRBV29-1; 7 nucleotides agree with TRBD1. Germline V lookup: CDR1 SQVTM, CDR2 ANQGSEA. This CDR3 is built from 11 residues. Trimming removed 6 bases from V and 10 bases from J; junction bases left unmatched: 6.

Only a few counts were recorded for this clonotype. The gene calls are TRBV7-2 and TRBJ1-1, with no clear D. The CDR3 runs 15 residues. Germline CDR1 SGHTA, CDR2 FQGNSA. V was shortened by 0 bases and J by 2 bases, with 10 bases between the two germline ends. CDR3 bases: TGTGCCAGCAGCTTAGCGGAGCTCAGAAACACTGAAGCTTTCTTT. Translated, it gives CASSLAELRNTEAFF. The full variable domain, rest sourced from reference TRBV7-2 and TRBJ1-1, is GAGVSQSPSNKVTEKGKDVELRCDPISGHTALYWYRQSLGQGLEFLIYFQGNSAPDKSGLPSDRFSAERTGGSVSTLTIQRTQQEDSAVYLCASSLAELRNTEAFFGQGTRLTVV.

This clonotype was observed at least ten times. This chain links TRBV10-3 with TRBJ2-7, with 7 bases fitting TRBD1. Germline lookup yields CDR1 ENHRY and CDR2 SYGVKD. The trim removed 4 bases at V and 6 bases at J, leaving 6 bases unmatched. The CDR3 extends over 13 amino acids. CDR3 residues: CAISGQGQSEQYF. The CDR3, as DNA: TGTGCCATCAGTGGACAGGGTCAGAGCGAGCAGTACTTC.